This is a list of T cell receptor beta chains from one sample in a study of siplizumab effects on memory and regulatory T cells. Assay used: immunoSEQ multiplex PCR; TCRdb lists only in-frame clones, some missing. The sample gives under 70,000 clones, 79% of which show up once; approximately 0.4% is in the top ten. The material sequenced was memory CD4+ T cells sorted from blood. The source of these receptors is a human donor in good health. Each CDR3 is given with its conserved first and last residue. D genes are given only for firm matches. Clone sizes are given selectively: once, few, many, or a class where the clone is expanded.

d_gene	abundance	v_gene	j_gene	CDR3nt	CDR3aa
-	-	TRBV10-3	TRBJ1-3	TGTGCCATCAGTGATGGGGACACCATATATTTT	CAISDGDTIYF
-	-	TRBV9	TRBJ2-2	TGTGCCAGCAAGGGGCCTGGGGGCACCGGGGAGCTGTTTTTT	CASKGPGGTGELFF
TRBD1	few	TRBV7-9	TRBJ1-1	TGTGCCAGCAGCTTAGTTCAAGGGGGCAGGTGGAACACTGAAGCTTTCTTT	CASSLVQGGRWNTEAFF
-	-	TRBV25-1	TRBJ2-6	TGTGCCACCAATCCCGACTTCCCTGGGGCCAACGTCCTGACTTTC	CATNPDFPGANVLTF
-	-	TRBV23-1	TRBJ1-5	TGCGCCAGCAGTCACCGGTATCAGCCCCAGCATTTT	CASSHRYQPQHF
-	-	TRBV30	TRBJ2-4	TGTGCCTGGAGGCCCGACAGGTCCGGGTGGTACTTC	CAWRPDRSGWYF
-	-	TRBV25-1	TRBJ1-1	TGTGCCAGCAGTGGACGGACAGTAAACACTGAAGCTTTCTTT	CASSGRTVNTEAFF
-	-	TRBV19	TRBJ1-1	TGTGCCAGTAGTAGTCAACTTGTGAACACTGAAGCTTTCTTT	CASSSQLVNTEAFF
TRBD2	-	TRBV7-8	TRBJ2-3	TGTGCCAGCAGCTCCCGGGGGGGCCTCACAGATACGCAGTATTTT	CASSSRGGLTDTQYF
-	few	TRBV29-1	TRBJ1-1	TGCAGCGCTAGGACGGGAAACACTGAAGCTTTCTTT	CSARTGNTEAFF
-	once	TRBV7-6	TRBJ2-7	TGTGCCAGCAGCCCGACCCCTGGGATTGGTTCCGAGCAGTACTTC	CASSPTPGIGSEQYF
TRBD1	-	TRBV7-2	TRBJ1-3	TGTGCCAGCAGCGACAGGGGATGGGCTGGAAACACCATATATTTT	CASSDRGWAGNTIYF
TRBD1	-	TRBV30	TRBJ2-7	TGTGCCTGGAGGCGACAGGGGGCCTACGAGCAGTACTTC	CAWRRQGAYEQYF
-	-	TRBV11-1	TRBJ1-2	TGTGCCAGCAGCTTTGGGCAGGGTTATGATGGCTACACCTTC	CASSFGQGYDGYTF
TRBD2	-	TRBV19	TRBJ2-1	TGTGCCAGTAGTATAGCGCAGCGGGGGGGTCTTTATGGCTACAATGAGCAGTTCTTC	CASSIAQRGGLYGYNEQFF
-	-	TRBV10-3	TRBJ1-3	TGTGCCATCAGTGACGGTTCCTCTGGAAACACCATATATTTT	CAISDGSSGNTIYF
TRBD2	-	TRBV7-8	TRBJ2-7	TGTGCCAGCAGCTTAGTGGCGGGGGGGCACTACGAGCAGTACTTC	CASSLVAGGHYEQYF